Sequencing of this T cell receptor (beta chain) was carried out in a study of OX40 agonist ivuxolimab in advanced cancers. On the study more broadly: Partial responses were achieved by three patients, of whom one had hepatocellular carcinoma and two had cutaneous melanoma.

The V segment lost 5 bases and the J segment 3 bases; nucleotides outside the gene matches: 3. The CDR3 loop spans 14 amino acids. Per germline, CDR1 MNHEY and CDR2 SMNVEV (reference sequence). Autoimmune disease history or systemic immunosuppression disqualified patients. Data came from immunoSEQ multiplex PCR; TCRdb stores just in-frame clones and leaves some out. The sample carries 60,000 to 75,000 clones, roughly 84% recorded once. Whole-study results and caveats: Low levels of normalized T-cell clonal expansion also appeared in some nonresponders. It was not determined which antigens were specifically recognized by the peripheral T cells that had undergone clonal expansion.

This clone was observed once. Antigen specificity is unknown. The TCR sequence derives from an adult with an advanced solid tumor such as melanoma, head and neck, liver or kidney cancer. The sample in question was CD4+ or CD8+ T cells sorted from blood, obtained in a trial of the OX40 agonist ivuxolimab. The chain is built from TRBV27 and TRBJ2-7; 11 bases fit TRBD2. The chain's CDR3 is CASSTSGSLYEQYF. In DNA form, the CDR3 reads TGTGCCAGCAGTACTAGCGGGAGCCTCTACGAGCAGTACTTC.